A single sample gave rise to the 4 T cell receptor beta chains below, sequenced in a study of T cells after yellow fever vaccination. TCRdb reprocessed the 5' RACE reads with MiXCR, giving one entry per CDR3 protein. The profile shows more than 90,000 distinct CDR3 sequences, about 7% of them singletons. The sequences come from CD4+ T cells sorted from PBMCs, collected about 41 days after the first yellow fever vaccination. The receptors come from a young man who received the YFV17D yellow fever vaccine.

This clonotype was counted many times. The chain joins TRBV20-1 to TRBJ1-5; no reliable D call. The V end was cut by 0 bases, the J end by 0 bases, with 9 bases between. CDR1 and CDR2 (germline): DFQATT, SNEGSKA (reference sequence). The CDR3 consists of 15 residues. This CDR3 is CSARDRHNSNQPQHF. The CDR3 DNA follows: TGCAGTGCTAGAGATCGGCACAATAGCAATCAGCCCCAGCATTTT.

Ten or more counts support this clonotype. This chain uses TRBV6-5 with TRBJ1-2; D gene ambiguous. V gave up 7 bases and J gave up 2 bases, with 14 bases separating them. Germline loops: CDR1 MNHEY, CDR2 SVGAGI. The CDR3 is 14 residues long. CDR3 sequence reads: CASTPDHGNYGYTF. The CDR3, as DNA: TGTGCCAGCACGCCCGATCACGGAAACTATGGCTACACCTTC.

The table lists this clonotype with many counts. The chain carries TRBV27 and TRBJ1-1; a possible D gene is TRBD1 (6 bases). Germline-derived CDR1 and CDR2 are MNHEY and SMNVEV (reference sequence). The CDR3 sequence is 14 residues long. Trimming removed 5 bases at V and 4 bases at J, with 14 bases between. The CDR3 DNA reads TGTGCCAGCAGTACCGGGACAAGGATCACTGAAGCTTTCTTT. Translation: CASSTGTRITEAFF.

At least ten counts were recorded for this clonotype. The chain recombines TRBV29-1 with TRBJ1-1; D is possibly TRBD1 (5 bases). The germline V gene encodes CDR1 SQVTM and CDR2 ANQGSEA. V lost 3 bases and J lost 5, with 13 bases in between. This CDR3 region has 13 residues. In DNA form, the CDR3 reads TGCAGCGTTGAGGGCAGGGTAAGGACTGAAGCTTTCTTT. It specifies CSVEGRVRTEAFF.